This is a list of T cell receptor beta chains from one sample in a study of blood T cell repertoires in COVID-19. Repertoires were generated with immunoSEQ multiplex PCR, while TCRdb's copy carries only in-frame clones and drops some. The data hold about 27,000 clones, with around 90% observed a single time. The sequenced sample consisted of peripheral blood. The receptors derive from a human donor in a cohort sampled during active COVID-19. The CDR3 runs from the conserved cysteine through the conserved F or W. D genes are given only for firm matches. The size field is filled for only some rows; it gives once, few, many or a size class.

d_call j_call clone_size v_call cdr3_nt cdr3_aa
TRBD2 TRBJ2-7 once TRBV25-1 TGTGCCAGCAGCCCCGGACTAGCGGGATGGTACGAGCAGTACTTC CASSPGLAGWYEQYF
- TRBJ1-5 few TRBV28 TGTGCCAGCAGCTTCTCGGGGCAGCCCCAGCATTTT CASSFSGQPQHF
TRBD1 TRBJ1-5 - TRBV27 TGTGCCAGCAGTGCGGACAGGGTGGCCAATCAGCCCCAGCATTTT CASSADRVANQPQHF
TRBD2 TRBJ2-3 - TRBV5-1 TGCGCCAGCAGCACGGGACTAGCGGGAAATCTCGGCACAGATACGCAGTATTTT CASSTGLAGNLGTDTQYF
- TRBJ2-5 - TRBV4-2 TGTGCCAGCAGCCCTTGGCAGGGGGGAGAGAGGGAGACCCAGTACTTC CASSPWQGGERETQYF
- TRBJ2-3 - TRBV4-2 TGTGCCAGCAGCCAAGATGGGGCCACAGATACGCAGTATTTT CASSQDGATDTQYF
TRBD1 TRBJ2-7 - TRBV11-2 TGTGCCAGCAGCTCACTACGGCCGGGACAGGGGCCCTACGAGCAGTACTTC CASSSLRPGQGPYEQYF
TRBD2 TRBJ2-5 - TRBV2 TGTGCCAGCAGTGGGACTAGCGGGGGCCACCAAGAGACCCAGTACTTC CASSGTSGGHQETQYF
TRBD1 TRBJ2-7 - TRBV5-4 TGTGCCAGCAGCACGTACTACAGGGGGCCCAGCTCCTACGAGCAGTACTTC CASSTYYRGPSSYEQYF
- TRBJ2-7 - TRBV6-5 TGTGCCAGCAGTTACTCGACGGGGGAAACCTACGAGCAGTACTTC CASSYSTGETYEQYF
- TRBJ2-7 once TRBV14 TGTGCCAGCAGCCAAGATCGCGGGCTTACAAATTCCTACGAGCAGTACTTC CASSQDRGLTNSYEQYF
- TRBJ2-7 - TRBV27 TGTGCCAGCAGTTCGGGCAGGGTTTACGAGCAGTACTTC CASSSGRVYEQYF
TRBD2 TRBJ2-3 - TRBV5-1 TGCGCCAGCAGCGCGGGAGGGGCGTTAGATACGCAGTATTTT CASSAGGALDTQYF
- TRBJ1-2 - TRBV28 TGTGCCAGCAGTTCAATAGGGACAACCCAATATGGCTACACCTTC CASSSIGTTQYGYTF
- TRBJ1-2 - TRBV30 TGTGCCTGGAGTACCCTAGGGGGTAACTATGGCTACACCTTC CAWSTLGGNYGYTF
TRBD2 TRBJ2-1 - TRBV5-4 TGTGCCAGCAGCTTGGCTAGCGGGATGGGCAATGAGCAGTTCTTC CASSLASGMGNEQFF
TRBD2 TRBJ2-7 - TRBV19 TGTGCCAGTAGTATACGGCGGGGGAGCTCCTACGAGCAGTACTTC CASSIRRGSSYEQYF
TRBD1 TRBJ1-6 once TRBV11-3 TGTGCCAGCAGCTTACAACAGGGGGCACCCCTCCACTTT CASSLQQGAPLHF
- TRBJ2-7 - TRBV4-1 TGCGCCAGCAGCCATATAGGGACTCAAGGAGGAAAGTACGAGCAGTACTTC CASSHIGTQGGKYEQYF
TRBD1 TRBJ2-1 once TRBV18 TGTGCCAGCTCACCACCGACAGGGGGAAGCAATGAGCAGTTCTTC CASSPPTGGSNEQFF
TRBD1 TRBJ1-1 once TRBV2 TGTGCCAGCAGTGAGCAGGGGGCTAGGACTGAAGCTTTCTTT CASSEQGARTEAFF
- TRBJ1-6 once TRBV6-6 TGTGCCAGCAGTTACCCGCCCCAGGGAATAGGAGGGCACCTCCACTTT CASSYPPQGIGGHLHF
TRBD1 TRBJ2-7 - TRBV5-4 TGTGCCAGCAGTCGGGGGGACAGGGGCAGCTCCTACGAGCAGTACTTC CASSRGDRGSSYEQYF
- TRBJ1-1 few TRBV5-1 TGCGCCAGCAGCTTGGCTACGTCGGGGGCTGAAGCTTTCTTT CASSLATSGAEAFF
TRBD1 TRBJ1-3 - TRBV9 TGTGCCAGCACCCCCGGGACAGGCTCGCTGGGGTCTGGAAACACCATATATTTT CASTPGTGSLGSGNTIYF
TRBD2 TRBJ2-1 - TRBV10-1 TGCGCCAGCAGTGAGACATCCGGGACTAGCGGGCGTCGTGAGCAGTTCTTC CASSETSGTSGRREQFF
- TRBJ1-2 - TRBV28 TGTGCCAGCACTTTGGGACGACAGGCCCTTAATGGCTACACCTTC CASTLGRQALNGYTF
TRBD1 TRBJ2-7 - TRBV5-6 TGTGCCAGCAGCTCAAGGAGGGGACAGGGGCCATCATACGAGCAGTACTTC CASSSRRGQGPSYEQYF
- TRBJ1-1 - TRBV18 TGTGCCAGCTCACCAGAGACTATCTTGAACACTGAAGCTTTCTTT CASSPETILNTEAFF
TRBD2 TRBJ2-7 - TRBV28 TGTGCCAGCAGCCAATCGGGGACTAGTGCTTACGAGCAGTACTTC CASSQSGTSAYEQYF
- TRBJ2-7 - TRBV2 TGTGCCAGCAGTCGGACAGCCTACGAGCAGTACTTC CASSRTAYEQYF
TRBD1 TRBJ1-2 - TRBV15 TGTGCCACCAGCAGAGATTTTACCGCCAGGGGGCTAGCTAACTATGGCTACACCTTC CATSRDFTARGLANYGYTF
TRBD2 TRBJ2-1 - TRBV5-1 TGCGCCAGCAGCTCCCCGACTAGCGGGAATTTCGTGGAGCAGTTCTTC CASSSPTSGNFVEQFF
TRBD1 TRBJ1-1 - TRBV13 TGTGCCAGCAGCTCCGACCAGGGGGCGAACACTGAAGCTTTCTTT CASSSDQGANTEAFF
- TRBJ2-7 few TRBV2 TGTGCCAGCACCCGGGGGACGGGGACCTACGAGCAGTACTTC CASTRGTGTYEQYF
- TRBJ1-1 - TRBV3-1/TRBV3-2 TGTGCCAGCAGCCGAAAAAGGGGGGGGCAGCAGAACACTGAAGCTTTCTTT CASSRKRGGQQNTEAFF
TRBD2 TRBJ2-1 - TRBV9 TGTGCCAGCAGCGTAGTGACTAGCGGGGACAATGAGCAGTTCTTC CASSVVTSGDNEQFF
- TRBJ2-5 - TRBV29-1 TGCAGCATTGAGCTAACGGGTGATCCCCAGTACTTC CSIELTGDPQYF
- TRBJ2-3 - TRBV9 TGTGCCAGCAGCGTAGGGGGAGGCGCTGCTAGCACAGATACGCAGTATTTT CASSVGGGAASTDTQYF
TRBD1 TRBJ1-5 few TRBV29-1 TGCAGCGTGCGACAGGGGGATCAGCCCCAGCATTTT CSVRQGDQPQHF